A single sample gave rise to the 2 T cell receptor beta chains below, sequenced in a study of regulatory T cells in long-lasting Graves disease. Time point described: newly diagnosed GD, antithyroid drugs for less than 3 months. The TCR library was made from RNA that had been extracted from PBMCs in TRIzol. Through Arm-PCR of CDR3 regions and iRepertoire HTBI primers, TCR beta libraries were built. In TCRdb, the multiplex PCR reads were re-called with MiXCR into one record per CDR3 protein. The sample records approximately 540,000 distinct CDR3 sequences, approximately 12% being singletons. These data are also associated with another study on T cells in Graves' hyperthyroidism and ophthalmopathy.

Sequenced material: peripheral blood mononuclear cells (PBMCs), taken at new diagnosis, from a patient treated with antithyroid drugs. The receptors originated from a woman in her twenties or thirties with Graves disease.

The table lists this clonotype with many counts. CDR3 in DNA: TGTGCCAGCAGCCCCTCTCCCTTCTACGAGCAGTACTTC. It is translated as CASSPSPFYEQYF. This chain uses TRBV6-1 with TRBJ2-7; D uncertain. The CDR3 contains 13 residues. Per the germline V gene, CDR1 is MNHNS and CDR2 is SASEGT. V was clipped by 6 bases and J by 3 bases, with 12 bases between them.

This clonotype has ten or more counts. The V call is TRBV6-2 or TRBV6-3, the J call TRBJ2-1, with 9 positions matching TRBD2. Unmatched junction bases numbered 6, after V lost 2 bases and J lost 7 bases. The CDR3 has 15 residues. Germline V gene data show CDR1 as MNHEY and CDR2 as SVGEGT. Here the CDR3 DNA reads TGTGCCAGCAGTTACACGACTAGCGGCCGGAATGAGCAGTTCTTC. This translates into CASSYTTSGRNEQFF.